This TCR beta chain is drawn from a study of cytotoxic CD8 clonotypes in ibrutinib-treated CLL. Across the study: Included were some eleven relapsed/refractory and about 14 treatment-naive patients, of whom 17 to 18 were IGHV unmutated. Response sampling came at median 12 months of treatment, ranging roughly 6 to 36 months.

Trimming shortened V by 3 bases and J by 7 bases, and 9 bases separated the two germline ends. The CDR3 totals 11 residues. Per the germline V gene, CDR1 is SQVTM and CDR2 is ANQGSEA. TCRdb's table, derived via immunoSEQ multiplex PCR, lists solely in-frame clones and lacks some. The repertoire has around 200,000 clones, 70% of them found once; the top ten carry about 6.2%. The chain recombines TRBV29-1 with TRBJ1-1, with a tentative D call TRBD1 (5 bases). The input for sequencing was PBMCs, taken after 12 months of ibrutinib treatment. This receptor was identified in a human donor with chronic lymphocytic leukemia. This chain's CDR3 is CSVESGYEAFF. The CDR3 DNA reads TGCAGCGTTGAGTCAGGGTATGAAGCTTTCTTT. Supplemented by reference TRBV29-1 and TRBJ1-1, the full variable domain reads SAVISQKPSRDICQRGTSLTIQCQVDSQVTMMFWYRQQPGQSLTLIATANQGSEATYESGFVIDKFPISRPNLTFSTLTVSNMSPEDSSIYLCSVESGYEAFFGQGTRLTVV.